This section outlines one T cell receptor beta chain sequence together with its context. The antigen is undetermined. V was clipped by 4 bases and J by 6 bases; unmatched bases: 2. This CDR3 spans 15 amino acids. The germline CDR1 and CDR2 sequences are SGHTA and FQGTGA. The table came from immunoSEQ multiplex PCR; TCRdb's copy has only in-frame clones and leaves some out. The sample holds under 200,000 clones, roughly 89% seen once. The data originate from a study of cytomegalovirus exposure and HLA in healthy donors. Study-wide findings and caveats: Altogether, some 170 TCR beta chains were recorded as cytomegalovirus-associated. As confirmed in vitro, three CMV-associated chains were specific for CMV antigens. High sensitivity and specificity were reportedly achieved when the classifier diagnosed cytomegalovirus status. Rare TCR sequences predominated, though certain public TCRs were found in many donors.

The sequencing input was PBMCs. The V and J genes are TRBV7-3 and TRBJ2-2; TRBD2 agrees at 13 bases. This receptor was obtained from a young woman in good health and CMV-seropositive. As DNA, the CDR3 is TGTGCCAGCAGCTGGACTAGCGGGAGCTCCGGGGAGCTGTTTTTT. Encoded protein: CASSWTSGSSGELFF.